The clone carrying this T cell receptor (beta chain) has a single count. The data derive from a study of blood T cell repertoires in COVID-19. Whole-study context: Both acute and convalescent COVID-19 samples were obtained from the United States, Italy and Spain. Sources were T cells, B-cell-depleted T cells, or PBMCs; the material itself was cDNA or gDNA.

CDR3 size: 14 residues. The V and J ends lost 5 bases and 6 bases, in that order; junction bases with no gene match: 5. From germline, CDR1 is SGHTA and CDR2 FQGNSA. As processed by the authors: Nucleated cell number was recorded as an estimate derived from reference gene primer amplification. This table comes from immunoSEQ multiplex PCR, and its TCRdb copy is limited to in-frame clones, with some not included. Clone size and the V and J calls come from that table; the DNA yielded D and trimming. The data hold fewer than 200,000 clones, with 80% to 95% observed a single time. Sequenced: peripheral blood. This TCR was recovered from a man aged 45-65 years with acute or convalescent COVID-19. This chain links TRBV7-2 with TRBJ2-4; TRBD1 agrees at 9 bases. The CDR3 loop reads CASSRPGQGNIQYF. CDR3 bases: TGTGCCAGCAGCAGGCCGGGACAGGGAAACATTCAGTACTTC.